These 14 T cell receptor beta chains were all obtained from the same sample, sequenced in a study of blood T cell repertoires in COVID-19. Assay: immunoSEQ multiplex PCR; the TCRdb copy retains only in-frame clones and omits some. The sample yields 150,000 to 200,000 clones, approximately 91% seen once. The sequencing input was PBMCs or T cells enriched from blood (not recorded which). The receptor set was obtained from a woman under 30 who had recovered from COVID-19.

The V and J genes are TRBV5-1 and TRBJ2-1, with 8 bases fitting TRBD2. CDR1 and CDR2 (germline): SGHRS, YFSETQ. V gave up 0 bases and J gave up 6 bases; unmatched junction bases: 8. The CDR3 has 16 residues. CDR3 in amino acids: CASSLGWTSPSNEQFF. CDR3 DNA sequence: TGCGCCAGCAGCTTGGGGTGGACTAGCCCTTCCAATGAGCAGTTCTTC.

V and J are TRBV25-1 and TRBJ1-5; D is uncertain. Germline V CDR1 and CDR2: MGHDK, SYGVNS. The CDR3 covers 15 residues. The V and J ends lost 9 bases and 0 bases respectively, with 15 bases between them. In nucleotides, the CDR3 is TGTGCCAGGGCGGCGGGTAGTCCTAGCAATCAGCCCCAGCATTTT. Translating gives CARAAGSPSNQPQHF.

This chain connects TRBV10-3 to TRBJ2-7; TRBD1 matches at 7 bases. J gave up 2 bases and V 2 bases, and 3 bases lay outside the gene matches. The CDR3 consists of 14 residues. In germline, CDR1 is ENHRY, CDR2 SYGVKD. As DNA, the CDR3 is TGTGCCATCAGTGAGGGGCAGGGGGCCTACGAGCAGTACTTC. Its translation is CAISEGQGAYEQYF.

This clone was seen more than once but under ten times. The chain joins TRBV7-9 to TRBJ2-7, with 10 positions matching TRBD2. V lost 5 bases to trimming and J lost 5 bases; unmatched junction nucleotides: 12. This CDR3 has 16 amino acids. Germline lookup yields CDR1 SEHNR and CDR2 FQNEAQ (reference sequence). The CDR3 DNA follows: TGTGCCAGCAGCATAACTTTTAGCGGGAGGCCAGACGAGCAGTACTTC. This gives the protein CASSITFSGRPDEQYF. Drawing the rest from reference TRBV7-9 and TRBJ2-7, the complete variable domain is DTGVSQNPRHKITKRGQNVTFRCDPISEHNRLYWYRQTLGQGPEFLTYFQNEAQLEKSRLLSDRFSAERPKGSFSTLEIQRTEQGDSAMYLCASSITFSGRPDEQYFGPGTRLTVT.

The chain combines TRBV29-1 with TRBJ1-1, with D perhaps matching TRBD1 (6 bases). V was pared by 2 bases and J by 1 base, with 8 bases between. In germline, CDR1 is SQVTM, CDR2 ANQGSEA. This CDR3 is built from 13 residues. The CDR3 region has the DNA TGCAGCGTTGAAACAGGGCGGAACACTGAAGCTTTCTTT. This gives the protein CSVETGRNTEAFF.

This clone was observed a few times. This CDR3 is CASHRDRGPGNTIYF. The CDR3, as DNA: TGTGCCAGTCACCGGGACAGGGGGCCTGGAAACACCATATATTTT. This chain connects TRBV6-5 to TRBJ1-3; 12 bases line up with TRBD1. V dropped 9 bases and J dropped 2; count of bases not matched to a gene: 5. The CDR3 has 15 amino acids. Germline V CDR1 and CDR2: MNHEY, SVGAGI.

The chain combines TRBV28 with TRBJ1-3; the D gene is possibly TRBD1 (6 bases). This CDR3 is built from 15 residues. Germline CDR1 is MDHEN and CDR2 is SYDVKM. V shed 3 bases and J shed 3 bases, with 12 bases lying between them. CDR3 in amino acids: CASSLGGRGGNTIYF. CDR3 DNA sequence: TGTGCCAGCAGTTTGGGGGGGCGCGGTGGAAACACCATATATTTT.

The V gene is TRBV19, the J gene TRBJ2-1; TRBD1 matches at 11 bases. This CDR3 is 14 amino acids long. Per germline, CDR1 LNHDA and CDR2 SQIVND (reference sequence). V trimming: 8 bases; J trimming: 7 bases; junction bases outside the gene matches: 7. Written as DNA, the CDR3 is TGTGCCAGTTCCTGGACAGGGGGCCAAAATGAGCAGTTCTTC. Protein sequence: CASSWTGGQNEQFF.

In DNA form, the CDR3 reads TGCAGCGTTTCCCGGGTAGGCCCGTACAATGAGCAGTTCTTC. Translated: CSVSRVGPYNEQFF. The chain is built from TRBV29-1 and TRBJ2-1; D not resolved. Deletions cut 5 bases from V and 4 bases from J, with 15 bases between. Germline V gene sequence: CDR1 SQVTM, CDR2 ANQGSEA. The CDR3 is 14 residues long.

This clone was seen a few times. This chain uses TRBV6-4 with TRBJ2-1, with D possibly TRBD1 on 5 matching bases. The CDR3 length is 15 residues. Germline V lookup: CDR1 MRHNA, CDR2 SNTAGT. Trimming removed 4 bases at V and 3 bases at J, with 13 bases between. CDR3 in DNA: TGTGCCAGCAGTGTTGGGGCGGAACACTACAATGAGCAGTTCTTC. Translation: CASSVGAEHYNEQFF.

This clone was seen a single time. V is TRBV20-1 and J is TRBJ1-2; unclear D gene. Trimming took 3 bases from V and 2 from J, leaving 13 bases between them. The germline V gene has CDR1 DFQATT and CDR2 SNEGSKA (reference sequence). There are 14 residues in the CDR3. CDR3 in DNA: TGCAGTGCTAGTGGGGTGGGAGTGAACTATGGCTACACCTTC. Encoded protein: CSASGVGVNYGYTF.

In DNA form, the CDR3 reads TGTGCCAGCAGCCTGATCCCAACGGGAGGGGCTCGAGAGACCCAGTACTTC. This codes for CASSLIPTGGARETQYF. The chain uses TRBV9 and TRBJ2-5, with 8 bases matching TRBD2. After removal of 4 bases from V and 4 bases from J, the junction contained 15 bases not matched to a gene. Germline V lookup: CDR1 SGDLS, CDR2 YYNGEE. The CDR3 covers 17 residues.

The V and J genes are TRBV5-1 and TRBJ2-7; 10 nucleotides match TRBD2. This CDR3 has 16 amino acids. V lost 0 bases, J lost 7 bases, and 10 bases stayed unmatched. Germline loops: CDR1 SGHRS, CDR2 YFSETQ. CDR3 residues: CASSLAQASGSGEQYF. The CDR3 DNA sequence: TGCGCCAGCAGCTTGGCCCAGGCTAGCGGGAGTGGAGAGCAGTACTTC.

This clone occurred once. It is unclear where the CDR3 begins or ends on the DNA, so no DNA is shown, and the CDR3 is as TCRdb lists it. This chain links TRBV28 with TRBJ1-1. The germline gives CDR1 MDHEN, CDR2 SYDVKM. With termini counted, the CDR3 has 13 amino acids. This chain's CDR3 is CASILGGRTEAFF.